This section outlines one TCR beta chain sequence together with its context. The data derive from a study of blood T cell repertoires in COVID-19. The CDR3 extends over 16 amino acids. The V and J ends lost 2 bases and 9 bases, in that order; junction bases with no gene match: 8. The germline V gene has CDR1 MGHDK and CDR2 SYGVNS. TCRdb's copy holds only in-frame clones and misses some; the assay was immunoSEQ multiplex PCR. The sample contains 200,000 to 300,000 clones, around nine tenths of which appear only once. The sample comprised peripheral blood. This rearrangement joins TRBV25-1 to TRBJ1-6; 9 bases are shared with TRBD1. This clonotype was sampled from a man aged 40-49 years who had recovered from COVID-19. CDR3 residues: CASSESRDRVISPLHF. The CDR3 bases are TGTGCCAGCAGTGAAAGCCGGGACAGGGTGATTTCACCCCTCCACTTT.